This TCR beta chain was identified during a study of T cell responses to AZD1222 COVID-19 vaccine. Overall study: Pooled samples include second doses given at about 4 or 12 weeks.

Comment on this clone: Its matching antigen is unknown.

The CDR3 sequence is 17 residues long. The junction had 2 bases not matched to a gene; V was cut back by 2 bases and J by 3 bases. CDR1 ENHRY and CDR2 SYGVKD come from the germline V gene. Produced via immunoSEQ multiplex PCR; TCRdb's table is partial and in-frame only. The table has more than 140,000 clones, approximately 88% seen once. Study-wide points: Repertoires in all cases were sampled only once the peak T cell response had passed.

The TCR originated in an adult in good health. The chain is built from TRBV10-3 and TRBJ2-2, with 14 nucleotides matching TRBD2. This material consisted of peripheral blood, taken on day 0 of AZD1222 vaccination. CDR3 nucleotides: TGTGCCATCAGTGAGGGACTAGCGGGAGGAGACACCGGGGAGCTGTTTTTT. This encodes CAISEGLAGGDTGELFF.